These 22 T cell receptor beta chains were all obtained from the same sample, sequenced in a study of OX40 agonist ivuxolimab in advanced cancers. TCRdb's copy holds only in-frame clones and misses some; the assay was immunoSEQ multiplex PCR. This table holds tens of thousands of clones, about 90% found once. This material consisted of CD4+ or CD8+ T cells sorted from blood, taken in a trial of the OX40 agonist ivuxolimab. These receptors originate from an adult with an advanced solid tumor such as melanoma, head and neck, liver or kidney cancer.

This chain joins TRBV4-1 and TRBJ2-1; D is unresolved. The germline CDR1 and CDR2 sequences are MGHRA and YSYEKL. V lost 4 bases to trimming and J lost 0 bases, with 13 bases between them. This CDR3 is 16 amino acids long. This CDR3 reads CASSRASSPSYNEQFF. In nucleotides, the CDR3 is TGCGCCAGCAGCCGTGCCTCTAGTCCCTCCTACAATGAGCAGTTCTTC.

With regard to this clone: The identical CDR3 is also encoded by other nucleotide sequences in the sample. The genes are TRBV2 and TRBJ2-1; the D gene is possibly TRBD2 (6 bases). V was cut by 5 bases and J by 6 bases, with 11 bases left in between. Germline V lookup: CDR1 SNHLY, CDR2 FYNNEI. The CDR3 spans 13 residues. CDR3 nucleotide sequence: TGTGCCAGCAGTCTGACGGGGGTCAATGAGCAGTTCTTC. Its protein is CASSLTGVNEQFF. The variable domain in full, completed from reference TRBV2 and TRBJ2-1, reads EPEVTQTPSHQVTQMGQEVILRCVPISNHLYFYWYRQILGQKVEFLVSFYNNEISEKSEIFDDQFSVERPDGSNFTLKIRSTKLEDSAMYFCASSLTGVNEQFFGPGTRLTVL.

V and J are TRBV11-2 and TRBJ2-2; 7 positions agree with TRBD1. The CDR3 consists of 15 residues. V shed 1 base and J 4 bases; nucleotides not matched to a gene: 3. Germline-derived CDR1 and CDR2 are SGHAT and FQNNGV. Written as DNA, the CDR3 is TGTGCCAGCAGCTTAGGAGCAGGGGGCACCGGGGAGCTGTTTTTT. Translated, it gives CASSLGAGGTGELFF. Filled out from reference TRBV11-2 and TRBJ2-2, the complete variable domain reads EAGVAQSPRYKIIEKRQSVAFWCNPISGHATLYWYQQILGQGPKLLIQFQNNGVVDDSQLPKDRFSAERLKGVDSTLKIQPAKLEDSAVYLCASSLGAGGTGELFFGEGSRLTVL.

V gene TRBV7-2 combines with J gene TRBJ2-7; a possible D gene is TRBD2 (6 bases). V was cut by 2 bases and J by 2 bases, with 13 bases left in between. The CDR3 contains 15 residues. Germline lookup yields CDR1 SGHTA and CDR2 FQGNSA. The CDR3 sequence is CASSLSSSDPYEQYF. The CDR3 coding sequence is TGTGCCAGCAGCTTAAGTTCTAGCGACCCCTACGAGCAGTACTTC.

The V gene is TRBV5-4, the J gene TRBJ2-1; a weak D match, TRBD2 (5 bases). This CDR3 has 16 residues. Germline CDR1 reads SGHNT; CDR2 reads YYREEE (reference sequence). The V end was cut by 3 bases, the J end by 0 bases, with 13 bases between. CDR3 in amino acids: CASSYLLGSSYNEQFF. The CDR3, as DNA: TGTGCCAGCAGCTACCTGCTTGGGAGCTCCTACAATGAGCAGTTCTTC.

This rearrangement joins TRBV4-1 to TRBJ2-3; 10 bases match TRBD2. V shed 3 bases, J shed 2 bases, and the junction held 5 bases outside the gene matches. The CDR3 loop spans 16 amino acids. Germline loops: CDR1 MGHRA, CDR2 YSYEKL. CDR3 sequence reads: CASSQAGTSVTDTQYF. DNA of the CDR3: TGCGCCAGCAGCCAGGCGGGGACTAGCGTCACAGATACGCAGTATTTT.

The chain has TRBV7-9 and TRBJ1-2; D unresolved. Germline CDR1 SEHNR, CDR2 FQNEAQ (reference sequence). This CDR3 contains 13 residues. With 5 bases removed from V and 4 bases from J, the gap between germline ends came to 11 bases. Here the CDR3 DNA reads TGTGCCAGCAGCGAAGGAGGTTTCTATGGCTACACCTTC. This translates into CASSEGGFYGYTF.

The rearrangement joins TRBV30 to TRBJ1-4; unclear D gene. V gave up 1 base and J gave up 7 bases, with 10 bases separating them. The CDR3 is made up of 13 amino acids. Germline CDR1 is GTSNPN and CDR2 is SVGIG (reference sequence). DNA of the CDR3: TGTGCCTGGAGTGAACGGTTACGTGAAAAACTGTTTTTT. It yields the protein CAWSERLREKLFF.

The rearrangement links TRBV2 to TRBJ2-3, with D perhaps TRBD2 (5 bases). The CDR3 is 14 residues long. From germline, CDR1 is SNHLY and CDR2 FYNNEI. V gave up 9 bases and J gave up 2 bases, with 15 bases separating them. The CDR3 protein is CAREGRIATDTQYF. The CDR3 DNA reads TGTGCCAGGGAAGGGAGAATCGCCACAGATACGCAGTATTTT.

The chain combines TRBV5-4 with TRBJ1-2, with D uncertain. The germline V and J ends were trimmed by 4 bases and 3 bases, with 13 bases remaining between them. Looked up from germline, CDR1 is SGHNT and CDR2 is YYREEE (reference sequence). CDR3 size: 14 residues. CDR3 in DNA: TGTGCCAGCAGCCCGGGCGCGGTAGACTATGGCTACACCTTC. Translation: CASSPGAVDYGYTF.

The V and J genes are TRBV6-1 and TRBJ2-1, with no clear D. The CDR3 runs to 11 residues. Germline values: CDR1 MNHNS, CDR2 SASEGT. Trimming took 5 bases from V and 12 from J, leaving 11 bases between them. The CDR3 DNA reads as TGTGCCAGCAGTACCCTTGATTTGCAGTTCTTC. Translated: CASSTLDLQFF.

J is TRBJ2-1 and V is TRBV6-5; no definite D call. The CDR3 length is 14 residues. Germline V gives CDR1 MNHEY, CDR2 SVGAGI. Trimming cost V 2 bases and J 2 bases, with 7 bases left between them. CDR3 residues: CASSYMQTYNEQFF. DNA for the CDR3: TGTGCCAGCAGTTACATGCAGACCTACAATGAGCAGTTCTTC.

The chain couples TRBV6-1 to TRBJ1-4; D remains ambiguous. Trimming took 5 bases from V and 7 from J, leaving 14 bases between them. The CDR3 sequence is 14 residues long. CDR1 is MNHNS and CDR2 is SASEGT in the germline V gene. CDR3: CASSSRTGLEKLFF. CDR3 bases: TGTGCCAGCAGTTCCCGGACGGGCCTTGAAAAACTGTTTTTT.

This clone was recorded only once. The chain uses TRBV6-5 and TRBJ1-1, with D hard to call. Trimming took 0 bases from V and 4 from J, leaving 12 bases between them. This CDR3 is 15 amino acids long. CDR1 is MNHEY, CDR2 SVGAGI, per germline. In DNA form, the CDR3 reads TGTGCCAGCAGTTACTCGAACTGGGTTAGCACTGAAGCTTTCTTT. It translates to CASSYSNWVSTEAFF.

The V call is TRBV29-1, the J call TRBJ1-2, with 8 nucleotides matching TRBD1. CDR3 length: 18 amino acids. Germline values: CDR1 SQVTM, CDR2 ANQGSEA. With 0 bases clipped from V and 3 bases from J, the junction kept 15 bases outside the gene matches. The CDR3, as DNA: TGCAGCGTTGAAGAAATGGAAGTAACAGGGGGACTGTACTATGGCTACACCTTC. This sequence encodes CSVEEMEVTGGLYYGYTF.

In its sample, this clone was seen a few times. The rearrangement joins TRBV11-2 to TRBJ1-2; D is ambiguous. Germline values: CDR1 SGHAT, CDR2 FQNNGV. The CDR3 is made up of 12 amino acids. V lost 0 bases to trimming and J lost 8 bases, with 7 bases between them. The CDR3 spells CASSLDTWGYTF. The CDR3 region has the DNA TGTGCCAGCAGCTTAGATACGTGGGGCTACACCTTC. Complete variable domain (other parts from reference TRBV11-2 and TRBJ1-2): EAGVAQSPRYKIIEKRQSVAFWCNPISGHATLYWYQQILGQGPKLLIQFQNNGVVDDSQLPKDRFSAERLKGVDSTLKIQPAKLEDSAVYLCASSLDTWGYTFGSGTRLTVV.

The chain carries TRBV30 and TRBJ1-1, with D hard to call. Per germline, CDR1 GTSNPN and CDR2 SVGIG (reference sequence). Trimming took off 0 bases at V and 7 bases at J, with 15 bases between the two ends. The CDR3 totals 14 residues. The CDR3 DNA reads TGTGCCTGGAGTGTACAAGAGGGATTTGATGAAGCTTTCTTT. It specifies CAWSVQEGFDEAFF. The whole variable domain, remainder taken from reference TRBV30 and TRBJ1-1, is SQTIHQWPATLVQPVGSPLSLECTVEGTSNPNLYWYRQAAGRGLQLLFYSVGIGQISSEVPQNLSASRPQDRQFILSSKKLLLSDSGFYLCAWSVQEGFDEAFFGQGTRLTVV.

The CDR3 DNA reads as TGTGCCAGCAGCTTGCCCTTTCACTATACCCCTCCAGCCACAGATACGCAGTATTTT. The encoded protein is CASSLPFHYTPPATDTQYF. The chain employs TRBV5-6 and TRBJ2-3, with unresolved D. Germline lookup yields CDR1 SGHDT and CDR2 YYEEEE. The CDR3 sequence is 19 residues long. The V gene lost 1 base and the J gene lost 2 bases, with 23 bases spanning the gap. Drawing the rest from reference TRBV5-6 and TRBJ2-3, the complete variable domain is DAGVTQSPTHLIKTRGQQVTLRCSPKSGHDTVSWYQQALGQGPQFIFQYYEEEERQRGNFPDRFSGHQFPNYSSELNVNALLLGDSALYLCASSLPFHYTPPATDTQYFGPGTRLTVL.

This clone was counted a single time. CDR3 residues: CASSLNSLLGGYTF. The CDR3 bases are TGCGCCAGCAGCTTGAACTCTCTGTTGGGGGGCTACACCTTC. This chain links TRBV5-1 with TRBJ1-2, with D hard to call. The CDR3 is made up of 14 amino acids. The germline gives CDR1 SGHRS, CDR2 YFSETQ. The V gene lost 1 base and the J gene lost 8 bases, with 15 bases spanning the gap.

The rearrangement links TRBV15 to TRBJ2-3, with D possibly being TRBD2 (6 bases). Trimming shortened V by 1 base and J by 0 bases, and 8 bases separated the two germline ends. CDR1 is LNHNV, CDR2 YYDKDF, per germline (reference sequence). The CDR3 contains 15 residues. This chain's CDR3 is CATSRGAGSTDTQYF. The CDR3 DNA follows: TGTGCCACCAGCAGAGGAGCGGGTAGCACAGATACGCAGTATTTT. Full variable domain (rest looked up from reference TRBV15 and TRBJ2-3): DAMVIQNPRYQVTQFGKPVTLSCSQTLNHNVMYWYQQKSSQAPKLLFHYYDKDFNNEADTPDNFQSRRPNTSFCFLDIRSPGLGDTAMYLCATSRGAGSTDTQYFGPGTRLTVL.

The CDR3 loop is CASSLAGLAGVLTDTQYF. CDR3 bases: TGCGCCAGCAGCTTGGCCGGGCTAGCGGGGGTGTTAACAGATACGCAGTATTTT. The V and J genes are TRBV5-1 and TRBJ2-3; 10 bases map to TRBD2. The CDR3 has 18 amino acids. V gave up 0 bases and J gave up 3 bases; unmatched junction bases: 10. Germline values: CDR1 SGHRS, CDR2 YFSETQ.

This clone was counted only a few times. CDR3 DNA sequence: TGTGCCAGTAGTATAGGCGAGCAAAGGAGCTCCTACGAGCAGTACGTC. This gives the protein CASSIGEQRSSYEQYV. The chain carries TRBV19 and TRBJ2-7, with D hard to call. This CDR3 is 16 amino acids long. Trimming removed 1 base from V and 0 bases from J, with 13 bases in between. Looked up from germline, CDR1 is LNHDA and CDR2 is SQIVND (reference sequence).